The present TCR beta chain was sequenced within a study of beta chain features in type 1 diabetes. This clone was seen only a few times. After removal of 0 bases from V and 0 bases from J, the junction contained 2 bases not matched to a gene. The CDR3 has 15 residues. Germline-derived CDR1 and CDR2 are MNHEY and SVGAGI. Populations obtained by sorting all exceeded 95% purity. Reverse transcribing all isolated RNA meant expressed TCRB transcripts were sequenced. The protocol was immunoSEQ multiplex PCR, while the TCRdb copy is restricted to in-frame clones and leaves out a portion. Found here are tens of thousands of clones, around a third of them singletons; the top ten hold 0.45%.

The sample comprised stem cell memory CD4+ T cells from blood. The clonotype was recovered from a woman aged 18-30 years in good health. The chain has TRBV6-5 and TRBJ2-7; 7 positions agree with TRBD2. The chain's CDR3 is CASSYSGGSSYEQYF. The CDR3 DNA is TGTGCCAGCAGTTACTCCGGGGGGAGCTCCTACGAGCAGTACTTC.